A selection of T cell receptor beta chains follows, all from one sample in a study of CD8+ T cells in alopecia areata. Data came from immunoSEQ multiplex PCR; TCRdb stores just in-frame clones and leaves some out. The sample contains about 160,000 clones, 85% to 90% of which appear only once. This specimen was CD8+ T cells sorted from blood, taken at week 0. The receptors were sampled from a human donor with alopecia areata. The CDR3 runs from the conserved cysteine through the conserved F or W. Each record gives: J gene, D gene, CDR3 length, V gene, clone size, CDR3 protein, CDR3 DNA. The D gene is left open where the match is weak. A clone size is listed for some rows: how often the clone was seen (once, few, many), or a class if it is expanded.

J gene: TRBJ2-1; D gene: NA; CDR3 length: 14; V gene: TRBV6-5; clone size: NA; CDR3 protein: CASSDMGSGNEQFF; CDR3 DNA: TGTGCCAGCAGTGACATGGGATCCGGGAATGAGCAGTTCTTC
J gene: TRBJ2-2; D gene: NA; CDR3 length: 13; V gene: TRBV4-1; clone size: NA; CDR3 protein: CASSPLPGGELFF; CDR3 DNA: TGCGCCAGCAGCCCCCTCCCCGGCGGGGAGCTGTTTTTT
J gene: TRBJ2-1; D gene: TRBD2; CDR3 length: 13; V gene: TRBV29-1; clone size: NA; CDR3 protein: CSAGTSGYNEQFF; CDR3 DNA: TGCAGCGCTGGGACTAGCGGCTACAATGAGCAGTTCTTC
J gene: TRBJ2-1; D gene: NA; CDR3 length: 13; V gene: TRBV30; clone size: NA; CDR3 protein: CAFLRGAYNEQFF; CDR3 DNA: TGTGCCTTCCTCAGGGGTGCCTACAATGAGCAGTTCTTC
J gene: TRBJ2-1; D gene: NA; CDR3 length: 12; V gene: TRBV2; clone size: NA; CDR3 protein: CASSEGLNEQFF; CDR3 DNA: TGTGCCAGCAGCGAGGGGTTGAATGAGCAGTTCTTC
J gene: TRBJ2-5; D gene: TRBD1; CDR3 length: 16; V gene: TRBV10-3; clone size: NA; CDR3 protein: CAISPMDRGGEETQYF; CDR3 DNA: TGTGCCATCAGCCCGATGGACAGGGGAGGAGAGGAGACCCAGTACTTC
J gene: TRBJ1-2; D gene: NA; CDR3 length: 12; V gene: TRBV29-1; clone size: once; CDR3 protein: CSVVDAGYGYTF; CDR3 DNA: TGCAGCGTTGTGGACGCGGGGTATGGCTACACCTTC
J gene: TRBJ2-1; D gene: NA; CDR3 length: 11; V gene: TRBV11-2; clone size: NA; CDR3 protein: CASSPQGEGFF; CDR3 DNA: TGTGCCAGCAGCCCCCAGGGGGAGGGGTTCTTC
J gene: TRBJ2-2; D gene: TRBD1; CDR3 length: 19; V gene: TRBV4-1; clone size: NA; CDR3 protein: CASSHPGTGVIANTGELFF; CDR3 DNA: TGCGCCAGCAGCCACCCCGGGACAGGCGTAATCGCGAACACCGGGGAGCTGTTTTTT
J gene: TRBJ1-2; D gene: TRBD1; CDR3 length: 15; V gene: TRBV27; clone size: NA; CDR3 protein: CASSPRGRTNYGYTF; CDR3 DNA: TGTGCCAGCAGTCCCAGGGGGCGAACTAACTATGGCTACACCTTC
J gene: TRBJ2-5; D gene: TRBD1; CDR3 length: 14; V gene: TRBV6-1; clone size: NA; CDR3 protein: CASRGQGVVETQYF; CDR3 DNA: TGTGCCAGCAGGGGACAGGGGGTTGTGGAGACCCAGTACTTC
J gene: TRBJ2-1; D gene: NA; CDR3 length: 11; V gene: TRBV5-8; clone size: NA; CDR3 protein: CASSRNNEQFF; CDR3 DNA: TGTGCCAGCAGCCGAAACAATGAGCAGTTCTTC
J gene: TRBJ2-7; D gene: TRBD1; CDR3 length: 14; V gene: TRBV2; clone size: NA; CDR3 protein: CASLSGTGGFEQYF; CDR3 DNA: TGTGCCAGCCTTTCGGGGACAGGGGGCTTCGAGCAGTACTTC
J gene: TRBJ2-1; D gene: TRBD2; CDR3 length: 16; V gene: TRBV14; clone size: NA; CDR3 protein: CASSHPAGVPYNEQFF; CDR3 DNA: TGTGCCAGCAGCCACCCAGCGGGAGTCCCTTACAATGAGCAGTTCTTC
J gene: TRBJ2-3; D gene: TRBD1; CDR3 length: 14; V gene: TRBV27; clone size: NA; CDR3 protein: CASTPGTGVGTQYF; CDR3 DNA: TGTGCCAGCACCCCGGGGACAGGGGTCGGCACGCAGTATTTT
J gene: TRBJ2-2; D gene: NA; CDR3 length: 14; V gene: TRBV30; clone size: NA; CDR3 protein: CAWSVAGYTGELFF; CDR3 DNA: TGTGCCTGGAGTGTAGCAGGGTACACCGGGGAGCTGTTTTTT
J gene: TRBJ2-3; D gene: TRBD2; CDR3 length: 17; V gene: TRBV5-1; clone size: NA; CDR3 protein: CASSSSLAGELADTQYF; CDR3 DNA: TGCGCCAGCAGCTCGTCACTAGCGGGAGAGCTAGCAGATACGCAGTATTTT
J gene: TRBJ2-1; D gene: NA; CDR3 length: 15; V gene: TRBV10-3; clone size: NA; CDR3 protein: CASSAAQGSGNEQFF; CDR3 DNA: TGTGCCAGCAGTGCGGCCCAGGGTAGCGGCAATGAGCAGTTCTTC
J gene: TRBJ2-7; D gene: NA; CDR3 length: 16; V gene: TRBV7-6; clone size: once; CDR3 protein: CASSPTAPTGPYEQYF; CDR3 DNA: TGTGCCAGCAGCCCCACTGCCCCGACAGGCCCGTACGAGCAGTACTTC
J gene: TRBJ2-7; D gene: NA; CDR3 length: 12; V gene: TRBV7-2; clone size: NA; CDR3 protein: CAMVGGPYEQYF; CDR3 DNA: TGTGCCATGGTCGGGGGGCCCTACGAGCAGTACTTC
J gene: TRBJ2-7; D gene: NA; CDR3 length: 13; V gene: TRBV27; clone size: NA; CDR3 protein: CASSFVEGYEQYF; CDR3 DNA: TGTGCCAGCAGTTTTGTAGAGGGCTACGAGCAGTACTTC
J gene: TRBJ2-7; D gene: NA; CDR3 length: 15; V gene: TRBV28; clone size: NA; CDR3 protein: CASSWGDPGTSEQYF; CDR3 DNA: TGTGCCAGCAGTTGGGGGGATCCCGGGACAAGCGAGCAGTACTTC
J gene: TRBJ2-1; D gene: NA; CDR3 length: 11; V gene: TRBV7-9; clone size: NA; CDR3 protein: CASSLDHEQFF; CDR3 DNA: TGTGCCAGCAGCTTAGACCATGAGCAGTTCTTC
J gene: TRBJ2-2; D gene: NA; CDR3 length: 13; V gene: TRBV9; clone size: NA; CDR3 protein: CASSDRVTGELFF; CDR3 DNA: TGTGCCAGCAGCGACAGGGTGACCGGGGAGCTGTTTTTT
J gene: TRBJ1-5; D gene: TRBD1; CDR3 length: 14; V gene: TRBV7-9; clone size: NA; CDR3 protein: CASSRTGGHQPQHF; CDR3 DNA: TGTGCCAGCAGTAGAACAGGGGGCCATCAGCCCCAGCATTTT
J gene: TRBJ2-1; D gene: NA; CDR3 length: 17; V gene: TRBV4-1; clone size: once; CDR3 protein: CASSQDLSTGNYNEQFF; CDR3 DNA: TGCGCCAGCAGCCAAGATCTTTCGACCGGGAACTACAATGAGCAGTTCTTC
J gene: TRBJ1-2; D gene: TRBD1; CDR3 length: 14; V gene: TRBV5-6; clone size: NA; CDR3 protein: CASSKDRDHYGYTF; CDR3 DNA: TGTGCCAGCAGCAAGGACAGGGACCACTATGGCTACACCTTC
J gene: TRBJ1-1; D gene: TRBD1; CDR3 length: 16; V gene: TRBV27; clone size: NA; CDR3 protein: CASSSRTGDVNTEAFF; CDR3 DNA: TGTGCCAGCAGTTCACGGACAGGGGACGTGAACACTGAAGCTTTCTTT
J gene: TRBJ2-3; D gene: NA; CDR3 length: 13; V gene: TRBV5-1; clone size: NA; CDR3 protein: CASSGTGTDTQYF; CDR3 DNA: TGCGCCAGCAGCGGAACAGGGACAGATACGCAGTATTTT
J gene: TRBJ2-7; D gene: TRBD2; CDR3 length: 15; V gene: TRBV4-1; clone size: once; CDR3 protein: CASSQGSSGSYEQYF; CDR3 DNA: TGCGCCAGCAGCCAGGGTTCTAGCGGGAGCTACGAGCAGTACTTC
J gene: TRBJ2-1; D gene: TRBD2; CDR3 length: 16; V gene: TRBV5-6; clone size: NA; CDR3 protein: CASSLGAGGLPNEQFF; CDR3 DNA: TGTGCCAGCAGCTTGGGTGCGGGGGGACTCCCCAATGAGCAGTTCTTC
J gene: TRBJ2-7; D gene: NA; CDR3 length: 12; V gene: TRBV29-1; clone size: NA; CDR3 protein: CSVDVRANEQYF; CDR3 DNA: TGCAGCGTTGATGTCAGGGCCAACGAGCAGTACTTC
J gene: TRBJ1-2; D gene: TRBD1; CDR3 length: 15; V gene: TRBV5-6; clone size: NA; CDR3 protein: CASSFNNDRVNGYTF; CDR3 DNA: TGTGCCAGCAGCTTTAATAACGACAGGGTAAATGGCTACACCTTC
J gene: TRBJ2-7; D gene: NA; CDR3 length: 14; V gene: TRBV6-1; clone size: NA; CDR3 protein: CASSDRTASYEQYF; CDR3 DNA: TGTGCCAGCAGTGATAGGACAGCCTCCTACGAGCAGTACTTC
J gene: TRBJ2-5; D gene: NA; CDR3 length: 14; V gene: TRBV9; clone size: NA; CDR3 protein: CASSATGLQETQYF; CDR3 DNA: TGTGCCAGCAGCGCGACGGGACTTCAAGAGACCCAGTACTTC
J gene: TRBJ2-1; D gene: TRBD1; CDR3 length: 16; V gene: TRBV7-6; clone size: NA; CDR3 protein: CASSPDRRQGWDEQFF; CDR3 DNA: TGTGCCAGCAGCCCGGACCGAAGACAGGGGTGGGATGAGCAGTTCTTC
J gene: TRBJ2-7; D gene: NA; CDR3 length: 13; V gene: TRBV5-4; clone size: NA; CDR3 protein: CASSLAATYEQYF; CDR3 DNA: TGTGCCAGCAGCTTGGCGGCAACCTACGAGCAGTACTTC
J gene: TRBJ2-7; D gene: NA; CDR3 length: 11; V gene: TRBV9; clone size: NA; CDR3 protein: CASGLGPEQYF; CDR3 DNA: TGTGCCAGCGGGCTGGGGCCCGAGCAGTACTTC
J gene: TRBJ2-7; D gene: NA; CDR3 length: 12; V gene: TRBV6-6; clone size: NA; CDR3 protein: CASSSTVREQYF; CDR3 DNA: TGTGCCAGCAGCTCGACAGTCAGGGAGCAGTACTTC
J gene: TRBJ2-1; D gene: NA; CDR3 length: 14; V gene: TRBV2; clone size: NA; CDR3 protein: CANQGGDGVDEQFF; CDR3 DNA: TGTGCCAACCAGGGGGGAGATGGGGTAGATGAGCAGTTCTTC
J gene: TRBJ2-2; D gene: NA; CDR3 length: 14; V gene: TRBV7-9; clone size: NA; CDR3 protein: CASSLAGLSVELFF; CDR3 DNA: TGTGCCAGCAGCTTAGCGGGGCTGTCGGTGGAGCTGTTTTTT
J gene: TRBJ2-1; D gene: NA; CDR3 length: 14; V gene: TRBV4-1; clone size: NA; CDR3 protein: CASSQEVGGNEQFF; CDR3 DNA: TGCGCCAGCAGCCAAGAAGTTGGAGGCAATGAGCAGTTCTTC
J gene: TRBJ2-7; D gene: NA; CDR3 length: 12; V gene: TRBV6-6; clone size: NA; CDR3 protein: CASGQSSYEQYF; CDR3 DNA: TGTGCCAGCGGACAGAGCTCCTACGAGCAGTACTTC
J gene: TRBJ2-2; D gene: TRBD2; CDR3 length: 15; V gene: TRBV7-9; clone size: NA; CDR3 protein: CASSLGLDDTGELFF; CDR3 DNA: TGTGCCAGCAGCCTCGGACTAGACGACACCGGGGAGCTGTTTTTT
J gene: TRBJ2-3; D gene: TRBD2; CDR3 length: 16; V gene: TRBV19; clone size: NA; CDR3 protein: CASSILAGGLGDTQYF; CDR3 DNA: TGTGCCAGTAGTATCTTAGCGGGGGGGCTGGGAGATACGCAGTATTTT
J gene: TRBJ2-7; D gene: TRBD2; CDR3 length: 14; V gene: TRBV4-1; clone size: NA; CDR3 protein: CASSQGRGDYEQYF; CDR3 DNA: TGCGCCAGCAGCCAGGGGCGGGGGGATTACGAGCAGTACTTC
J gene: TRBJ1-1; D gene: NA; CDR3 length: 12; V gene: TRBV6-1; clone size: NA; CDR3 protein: CASRSWATEAFF; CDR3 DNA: TGTGCCAGCAGATCATGGGCTACTGAAGCTTTCTTT
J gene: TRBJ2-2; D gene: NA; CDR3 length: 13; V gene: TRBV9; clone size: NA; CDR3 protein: CASSVGTTGELFF; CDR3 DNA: TGTGCCAGCAGCGTAGGAACAACCGGGGAGCTGTTTTTT
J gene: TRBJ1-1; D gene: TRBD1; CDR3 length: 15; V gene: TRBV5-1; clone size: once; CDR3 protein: CASSLPGQEKQEAFF; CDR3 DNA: TGCGCCAGCAGCCTCCCGGGACAGGAGAAGCAAGAAGCTTTCTTT
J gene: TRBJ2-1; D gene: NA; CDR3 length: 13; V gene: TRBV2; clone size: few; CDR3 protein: CASIPIGGNEQFF; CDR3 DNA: TGTGCCAGCATTCCCATCGGTGGGAATGAGCAGTTCTTC
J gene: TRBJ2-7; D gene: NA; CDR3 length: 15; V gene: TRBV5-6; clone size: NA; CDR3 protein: CASSFGHGRSYEQYF; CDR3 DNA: TGTGCCAGCAGCTTCGGACACGGACGTTCATACGAGCAGTACTTC
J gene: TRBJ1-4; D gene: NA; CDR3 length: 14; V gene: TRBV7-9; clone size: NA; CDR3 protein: CASSSGASNEKLFF; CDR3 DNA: TGTGCCAGCAGCTCGGGGGCCTCTAATGAAAAACTGTTTTTT
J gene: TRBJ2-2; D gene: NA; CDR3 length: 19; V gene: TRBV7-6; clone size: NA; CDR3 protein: CASSLGRVTPYANTGELFF; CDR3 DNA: TGTGCCAGCAGCTTAGGTCGTGTGACACCTTACGCGAACACCGGGGAGCTGTTTTTT